The clone carrying this T cell receptor (beta chain) was counted at least ten times. With 3 bases removed from V and 4 bases from J, the gap between germline ends came to 3 bases. The CDR3 has 11 residues. Preparation of the TCRbeta library used unique molecular identifiers. One entry per CDR3 protein, called by TCRdb with MiXCR from the PCR reads. The sample contains around 480,000 distinct CDR3 sequences, 30% to 35% of which appear only once. The data originate from a study of T-cell reconstitution after alpha-beta-depleted transplantation in children. Here the sequenced sample was PBMCs from the stem cell graft donor, taken from the stem cell graft. J is TRBJ1-2 and V is TRBV12-3 or TRBV12-4, with D unresolved. This clonotype originated in a human donor who donated a stem cell graft to a child with aplastic anemia. In nucleotides, the CDR3 is TGTGCCAGCAGTTTCGGCTATGGCTACACCTTC. It codes for CASSFGYGYTF.